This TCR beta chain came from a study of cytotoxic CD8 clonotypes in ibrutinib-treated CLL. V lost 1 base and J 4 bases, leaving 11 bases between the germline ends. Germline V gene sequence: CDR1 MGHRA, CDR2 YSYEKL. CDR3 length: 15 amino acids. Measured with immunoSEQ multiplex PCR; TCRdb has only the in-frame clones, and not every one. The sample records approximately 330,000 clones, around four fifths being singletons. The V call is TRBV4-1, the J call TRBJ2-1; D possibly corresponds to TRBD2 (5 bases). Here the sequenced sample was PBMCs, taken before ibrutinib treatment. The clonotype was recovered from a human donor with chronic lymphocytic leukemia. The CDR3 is CASSQAGREYNEQFF. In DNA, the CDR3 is TGCGCCAGCAGCCAAGCGGGCCGGGAATACAATGAGCAGTTCTTC.